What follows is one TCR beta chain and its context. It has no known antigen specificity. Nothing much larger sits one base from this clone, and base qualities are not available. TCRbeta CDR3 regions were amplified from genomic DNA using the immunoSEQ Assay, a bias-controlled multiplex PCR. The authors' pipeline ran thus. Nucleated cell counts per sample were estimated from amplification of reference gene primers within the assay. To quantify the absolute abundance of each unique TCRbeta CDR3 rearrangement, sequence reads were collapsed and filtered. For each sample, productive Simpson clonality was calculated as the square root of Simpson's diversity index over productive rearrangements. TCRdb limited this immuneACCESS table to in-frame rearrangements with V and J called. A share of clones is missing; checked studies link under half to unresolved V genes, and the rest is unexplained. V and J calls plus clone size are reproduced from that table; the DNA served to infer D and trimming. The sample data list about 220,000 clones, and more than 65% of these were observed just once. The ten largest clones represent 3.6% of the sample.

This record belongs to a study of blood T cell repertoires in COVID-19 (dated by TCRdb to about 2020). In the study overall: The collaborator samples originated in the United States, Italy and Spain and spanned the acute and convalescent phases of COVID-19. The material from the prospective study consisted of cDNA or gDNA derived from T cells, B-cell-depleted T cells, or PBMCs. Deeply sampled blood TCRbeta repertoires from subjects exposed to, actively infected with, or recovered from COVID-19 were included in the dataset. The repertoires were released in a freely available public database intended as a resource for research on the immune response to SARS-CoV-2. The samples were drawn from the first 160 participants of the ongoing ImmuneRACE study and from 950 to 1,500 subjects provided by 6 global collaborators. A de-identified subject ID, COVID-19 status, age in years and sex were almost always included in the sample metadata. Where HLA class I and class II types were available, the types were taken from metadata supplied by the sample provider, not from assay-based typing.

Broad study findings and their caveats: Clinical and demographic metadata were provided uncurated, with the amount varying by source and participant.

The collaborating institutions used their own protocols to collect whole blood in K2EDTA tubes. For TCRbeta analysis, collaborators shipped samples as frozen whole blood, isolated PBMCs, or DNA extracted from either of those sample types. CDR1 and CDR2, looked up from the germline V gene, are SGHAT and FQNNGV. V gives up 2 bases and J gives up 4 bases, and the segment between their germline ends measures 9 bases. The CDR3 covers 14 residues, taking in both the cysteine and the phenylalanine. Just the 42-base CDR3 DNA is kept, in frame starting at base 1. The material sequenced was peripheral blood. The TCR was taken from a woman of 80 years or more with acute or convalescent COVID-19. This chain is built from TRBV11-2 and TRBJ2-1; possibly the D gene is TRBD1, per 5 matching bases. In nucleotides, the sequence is TGTGCCAGCAGCTTAACAGGCTTTTACAATGAGCAGTTCTTC. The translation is CASSLTGFYNEQFF. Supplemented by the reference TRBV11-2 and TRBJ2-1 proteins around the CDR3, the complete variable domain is EAGVAQSPRYKIIEKRQSVAFWCNPISGHATLYWYQQILGQGPKLLIQFQNNGVVDDSQLPKDRFSAERLKGVDSTLKIQPAKLEDSAVYLCASSLTGFYNEQFFGPGTRLTVL.